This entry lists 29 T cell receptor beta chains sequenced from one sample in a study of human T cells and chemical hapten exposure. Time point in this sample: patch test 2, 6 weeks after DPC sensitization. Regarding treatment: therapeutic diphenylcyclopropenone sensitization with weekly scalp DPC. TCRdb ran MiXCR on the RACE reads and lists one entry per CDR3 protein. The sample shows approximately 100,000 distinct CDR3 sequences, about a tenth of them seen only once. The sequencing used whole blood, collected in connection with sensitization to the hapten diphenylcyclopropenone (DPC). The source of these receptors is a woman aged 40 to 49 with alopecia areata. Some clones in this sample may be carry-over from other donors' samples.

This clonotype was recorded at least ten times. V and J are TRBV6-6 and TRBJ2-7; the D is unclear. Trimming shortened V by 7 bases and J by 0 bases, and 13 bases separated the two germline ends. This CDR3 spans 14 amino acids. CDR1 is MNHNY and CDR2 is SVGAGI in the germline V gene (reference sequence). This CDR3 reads CASIEPNNSYEQYF. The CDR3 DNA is TGTGCCAGCATCGAACCAAATAACTCCTACGAGCAGTACTTC.

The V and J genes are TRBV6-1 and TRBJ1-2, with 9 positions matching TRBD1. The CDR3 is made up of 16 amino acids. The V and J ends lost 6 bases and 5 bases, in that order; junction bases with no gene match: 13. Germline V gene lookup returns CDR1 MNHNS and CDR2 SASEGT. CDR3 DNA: TGTGCCAGCAGATCAGTTTCCGGACAGGGGAGGTATGGCTACACCTTC. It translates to CASRSVSGQGRYGYTF.

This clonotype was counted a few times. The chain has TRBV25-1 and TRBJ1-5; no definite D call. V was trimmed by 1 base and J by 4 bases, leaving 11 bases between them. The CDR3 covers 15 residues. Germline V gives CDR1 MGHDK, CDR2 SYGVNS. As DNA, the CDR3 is TGTGCCAGCAGTGAATTTCTGACGGAGAATCAGCCCCAGCATTTT. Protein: CASSEFLTENQPQHF.

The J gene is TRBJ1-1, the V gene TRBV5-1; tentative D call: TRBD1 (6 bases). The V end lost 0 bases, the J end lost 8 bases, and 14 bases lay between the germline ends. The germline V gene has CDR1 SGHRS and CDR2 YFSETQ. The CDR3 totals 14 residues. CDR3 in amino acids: CASSLDTGRREAFF. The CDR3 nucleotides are TGCGCCAGCAGCTTGGATACAGGGAGGAGGGAAGCTTTCTTT. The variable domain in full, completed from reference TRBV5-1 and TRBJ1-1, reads KAGVTQTPRYLIKTRGQQVTLSCSPISGHRSVSWYQQTPGQGLQFLFEYFSETQRNKGNFPGRFSGRQFSNSRSEMNVSTLELGDSALYLCASSLDTGRREAFFGQGTRLTVV.

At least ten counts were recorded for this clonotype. For the CDR3, the DNA is TGTGCCAGCAGTAGGGACAGCCGACGACCTCAAGAGACCCAGTACTTC. Amino acid sequence: CASSRDSRRPQETQYF. The V and J genes are TRBV6-2 or TRBV6-3 and TRBJ2-5, with 7 nucleotides matching TRBD1. This CDR3 is 16 amino acids long. J gave up 2 bases and V 5 bases, and 11 bases lay outside the gene matches. CDR1 and CDR2 (germline): MNHEY, SVGEGT.

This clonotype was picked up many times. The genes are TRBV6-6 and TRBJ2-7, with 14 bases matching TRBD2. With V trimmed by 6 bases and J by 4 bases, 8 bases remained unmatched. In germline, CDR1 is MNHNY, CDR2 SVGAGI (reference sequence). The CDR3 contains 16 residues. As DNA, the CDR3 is TGTGCCAGCAGCCCGACTAGCGGGGGGGCCGTATACGAGCAGTACTTC. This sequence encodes CASSPTSGGAVYEQYF.

The CDR3 sequence is CASRIAGGELFF. DNA for the CDR3: TGTGCCAGCAGGATCGCGGGCGGGGAGCTGTTTTTT. J is TRBJ2-2 and V is TRBV6-6, with D maybe TRBD2 (5 bases). Germline loops: CDR1 MNHNY, CDR2 SVGAGI (reference sequence). The CDR3 has 12 amino acids. The V gene lost 6 bases and the J gene lost 7 bases, with 9 bases spanning the gap.

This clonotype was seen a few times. In nucleotides, the CDR3 is TGTGCCAGCAGGGTTAACAGGGTGGATAATTCACCCCTCCACTTT. Translated, it gives CASRVNRVDNSPLHF. J is TRBJ1-6 and V is TRBV11-2; tentative D call: TRBD1 (6 bases). This CDR3 has 15 amino acids. Germline CDR1 reads SGHAT; CDR2 reads FQNNGV. V lost 6 bases, J lost 5 bases, and 14 bases lay in between. Full variable domain (remainder filled in from reference TRBV11-2 and TRBJ1-6): EAGVAQSPRYKIIEKRQSVAFWCNPISGHATLYWYQQILGQGPKLLIQFQNNGVVDDSQLPKDRFSAERLKGVDSTLKIQPAKLEDSAVYLCASRVNRVDNSPLHFGNGTRLTVT.

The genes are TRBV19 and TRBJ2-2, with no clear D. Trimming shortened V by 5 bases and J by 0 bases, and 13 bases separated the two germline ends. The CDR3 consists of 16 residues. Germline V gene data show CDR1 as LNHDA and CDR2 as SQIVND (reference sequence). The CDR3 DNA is TGTGCCAGTAGTCCCCGAAGCTACCCGAACACCGGGGAGCTGTTTTTT. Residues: CASSPRSYPNTGELFF.

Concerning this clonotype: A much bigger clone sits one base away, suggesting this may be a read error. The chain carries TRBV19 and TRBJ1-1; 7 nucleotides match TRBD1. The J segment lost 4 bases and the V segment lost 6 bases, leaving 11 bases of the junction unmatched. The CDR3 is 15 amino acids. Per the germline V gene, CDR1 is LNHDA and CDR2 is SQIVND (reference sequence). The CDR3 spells CASSPTGRPGTEAFF. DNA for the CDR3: TGTGCCAGTAGCCCGACAGGGAGGCCGGGCACTGAAGCTTTCTTT.

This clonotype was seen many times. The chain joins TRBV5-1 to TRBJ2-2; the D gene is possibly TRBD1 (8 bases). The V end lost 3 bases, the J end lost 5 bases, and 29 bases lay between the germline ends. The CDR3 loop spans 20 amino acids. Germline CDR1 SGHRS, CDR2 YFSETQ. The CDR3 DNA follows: TGCGCCAGCAGCTCCCGCCGGGGGGACAGGATAGAGGGTTGGACCGGGGAGCTGTTTTTT. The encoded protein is CASSSRRGDRIEGWTGELFF.

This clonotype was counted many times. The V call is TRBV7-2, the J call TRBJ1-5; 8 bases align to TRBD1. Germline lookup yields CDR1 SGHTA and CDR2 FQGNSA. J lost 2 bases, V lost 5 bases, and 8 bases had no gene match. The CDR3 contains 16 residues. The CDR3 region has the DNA TGTGCCAGCAGCCCGGGGACAGGCTGGGGCAATCAGCCCCAGCATTTT. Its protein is CASSPGTGWGNQPQHF.

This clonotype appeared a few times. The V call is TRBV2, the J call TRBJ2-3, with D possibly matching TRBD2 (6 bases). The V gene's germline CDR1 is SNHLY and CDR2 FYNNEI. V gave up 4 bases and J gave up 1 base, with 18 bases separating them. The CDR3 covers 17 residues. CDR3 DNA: TGTGCCAGCAGTGCCTACCCTTTTGGCGGGGGCACAGATACGCAGTATTTT. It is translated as CASSAYPFGGGTDTQYF.

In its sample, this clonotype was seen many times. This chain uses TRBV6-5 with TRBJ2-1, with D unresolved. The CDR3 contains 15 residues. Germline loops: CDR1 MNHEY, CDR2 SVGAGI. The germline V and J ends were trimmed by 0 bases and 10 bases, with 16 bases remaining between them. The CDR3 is CASSYSDATGKEQFF. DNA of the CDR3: TGTGCCAGCAGTTACTCTGACGCGACTGGGAAGGAGCAGTTCTTC.

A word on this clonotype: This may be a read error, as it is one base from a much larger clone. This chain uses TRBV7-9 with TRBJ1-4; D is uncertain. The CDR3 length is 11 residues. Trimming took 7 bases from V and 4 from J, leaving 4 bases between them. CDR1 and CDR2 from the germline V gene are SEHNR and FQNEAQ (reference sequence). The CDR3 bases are TGTGCCAGCATCATTAATGAAAAACTGTTTTTT. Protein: CASIINEKLFF.

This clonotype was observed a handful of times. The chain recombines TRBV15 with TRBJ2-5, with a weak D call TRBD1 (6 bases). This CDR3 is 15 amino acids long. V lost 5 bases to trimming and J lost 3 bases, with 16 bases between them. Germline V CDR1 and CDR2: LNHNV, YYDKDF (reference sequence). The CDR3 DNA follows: TGTGCCACCAGCGGTCCTTACAGGGACGAAGAGACCCAGTACTTC. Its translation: CATSGPYRDEETQYF. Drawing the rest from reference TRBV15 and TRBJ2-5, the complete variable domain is DAMVIQNPRYQVTQFGKPVTLSCSQTLNHNVMYWYQQKSSQAPKLLFHYYDKDFNNEADTPDNFQSRRPNTSFCFLDIRSPGLGDTAMYLCATSGPYRDEETQYFGPGTRLLVL.

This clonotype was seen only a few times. The CDR3 coding sequence is TGCGCCAGGGGAAGGACAGGGGACACCAAAAACATTCAGTACTTC. Protein: CARGRTGDTKNIQYF. The chain has TRBV5-1 and TRBJ2-4, with 9 bases lining up with TRBD1. Germline V CDR1 and CDR2: SGHRS, YFSETQ. The CDR3 has 15 amino acids. The V segment lost 8 bases and the J segment 2 bases; nucleotides outside the gene matches: 8. Drawing the rest from reference TRBV5-1 and TRBJ2-4, the complete variable domain is KAGVTQTPRYLIKTRGQQVTLSCSPISGHRSVSWYQQTPGQGLQFLFEYFSETQRNKGNFPGRFSGRQFSNSRSEMNVSTLELGDSALYLCARGRTGDTKNIQYFGAGTRLSVL.

CDR3 protein: CAIRGRTGEMAYEQYF. CDR3 DNA: TGTGCCATCCGCGGTCGGACGGGTGAAATGGCCTACGAGCAGTACTTC. This rearrangement joins TRBV10-3 to TRBJ2-7, with unresolved D. V was trimmed by 8 bases and J by 2 bases, leaving 22 bases between them. The CDR3 is made up of 16 amino acids. Looked up from germline, CDR1 is ENHRY and CDR2 is SYGVKD.

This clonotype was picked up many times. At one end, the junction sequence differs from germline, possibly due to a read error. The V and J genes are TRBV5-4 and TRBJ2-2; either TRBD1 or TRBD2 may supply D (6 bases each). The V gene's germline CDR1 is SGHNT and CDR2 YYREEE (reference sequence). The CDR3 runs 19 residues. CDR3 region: CASSSGGLGGTSNTGVLFF. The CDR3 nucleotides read TGTGCCAGCAGCTCCGGGGGTCTAGGGGGTACCTCGAACACCGGGGTGCTGTTTTTT.

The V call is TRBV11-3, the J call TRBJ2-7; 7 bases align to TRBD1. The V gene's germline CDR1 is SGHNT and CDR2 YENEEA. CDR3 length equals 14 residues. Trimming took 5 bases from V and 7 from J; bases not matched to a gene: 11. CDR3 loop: CASSLRQGLGEQYF. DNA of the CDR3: TGTGCCAGCAGCCTCAGACAGGGCCTGGGGGAGCAGTACTTC.

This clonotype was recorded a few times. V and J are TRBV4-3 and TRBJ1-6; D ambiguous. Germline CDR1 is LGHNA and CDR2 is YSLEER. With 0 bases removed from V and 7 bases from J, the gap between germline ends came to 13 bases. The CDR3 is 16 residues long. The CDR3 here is CASSQDPGGRNSPLHF. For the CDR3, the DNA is TGCGCCAGCAGCCAAGATCCCGGAGGGCGAAATTCACCCCTCCACTTT.

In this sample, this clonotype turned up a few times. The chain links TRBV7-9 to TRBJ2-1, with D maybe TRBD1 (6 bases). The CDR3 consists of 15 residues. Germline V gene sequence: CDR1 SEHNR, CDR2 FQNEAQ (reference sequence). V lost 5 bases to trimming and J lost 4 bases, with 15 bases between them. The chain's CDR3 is CASSLLGDKYNEQFF. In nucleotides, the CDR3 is TGTGCCAGCAGCCTGCTTGGGGACAAATACAATGAGCAGTTCTTC.

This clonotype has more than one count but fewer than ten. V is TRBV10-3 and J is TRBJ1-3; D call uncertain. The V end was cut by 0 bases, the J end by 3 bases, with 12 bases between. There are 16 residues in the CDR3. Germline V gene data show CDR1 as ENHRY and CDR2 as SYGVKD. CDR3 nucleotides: TGTGCCATCAGTGAGTCAGGTCTGCGGGATGGAAACACCATATATTTT. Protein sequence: CAISESGLRDGNTIYF.

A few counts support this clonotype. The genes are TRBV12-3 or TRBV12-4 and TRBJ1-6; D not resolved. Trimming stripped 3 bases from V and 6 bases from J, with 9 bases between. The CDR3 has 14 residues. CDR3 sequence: CASSLEGTNSPLHF. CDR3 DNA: TGTGCCAGCAGTTTGGAGGGTACTAATTCACCCCTCCACTTT.

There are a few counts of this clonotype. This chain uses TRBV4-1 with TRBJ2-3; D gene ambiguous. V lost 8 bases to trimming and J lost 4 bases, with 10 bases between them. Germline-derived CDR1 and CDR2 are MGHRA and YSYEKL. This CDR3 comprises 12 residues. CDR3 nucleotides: TGCGCCAGCGGGTCAGTGGCAGATACGCAGTATTTT. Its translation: CASGSVADTQYF.

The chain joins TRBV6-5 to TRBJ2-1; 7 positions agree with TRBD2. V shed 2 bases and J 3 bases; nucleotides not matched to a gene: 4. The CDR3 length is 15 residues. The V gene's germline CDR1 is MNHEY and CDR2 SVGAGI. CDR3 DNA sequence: TGTGCCAGCAGTTACAAGATAGCGGGCTACAATGAGCAGTTCTTC. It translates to CASSYKIAGYNEQFF.

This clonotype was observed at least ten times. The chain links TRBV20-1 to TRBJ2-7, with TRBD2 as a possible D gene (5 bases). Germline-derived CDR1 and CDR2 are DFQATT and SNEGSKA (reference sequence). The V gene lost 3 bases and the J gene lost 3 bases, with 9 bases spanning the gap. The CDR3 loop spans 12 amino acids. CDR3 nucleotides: TGCAGTGCTAGCGGGGTGGGCTACGAGCAGTACTTC. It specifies CSASGVGYEQYF.

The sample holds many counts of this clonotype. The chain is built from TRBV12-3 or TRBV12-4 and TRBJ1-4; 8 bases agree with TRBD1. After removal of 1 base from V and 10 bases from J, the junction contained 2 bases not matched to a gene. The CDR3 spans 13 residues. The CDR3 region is CASSLGQGRKLFF. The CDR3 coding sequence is TGTGCCAGCAGTTTAGGACAGGGGCGAAAACTGTTTTTT.

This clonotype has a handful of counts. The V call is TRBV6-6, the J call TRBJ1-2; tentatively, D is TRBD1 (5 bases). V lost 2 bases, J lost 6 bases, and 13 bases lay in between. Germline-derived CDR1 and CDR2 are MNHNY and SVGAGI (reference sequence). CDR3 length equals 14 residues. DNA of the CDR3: TGTGCCAGCAGTTACCGGGGGGAACGCGATGGCTACACCTTC. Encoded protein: CASSYRGERDGYTF.